One sample yielded the 24 T cell receptor beta chains listed below, sequenced in a study of T cell changes during pregnancy in multiple sclerosis. Measured with immunoSEQ multiplex PCR; TCRdb has only the in-frame clones, and not every one. In the table there are around 64,000 clones, about 94% of which are singletons. The sample was CD8+ T cells from peripheral blood mononuclear cells, taken in the third trimester of pregnancy. All receptors derive from a female donor with multiple sclerosis, enrolled in a pregnancy study.

The chain carries TRBV9 and TRBJ2-3, with 13 bases lining up with TRBD2. Losses at the gene ends were 0 bases for V and 6 bases for J; bases not matched to a gene: 10. CDR3 length: 18 amino acids. Germline V gene sequence: CDR1 SGDLS, CDR2 YYNGEE. The CDR3 protein is CASSVGLAGGPRTDTQYF. CDR3 DNA: TGTGCCAGCAGCGTAGGACTAGCGGGAGGACCGAGGACTGATACGCAGTATTTT. The whole variable domain, remainder taken from reference TRBV9 and TRBJ2-3, is DSGVTQTPKHLITATGQRVTLRCSPRSGDLSVYWYQQSLDQGLQFLIQYYNGEERAKGNILERFSAQQFPDLHSELNLSSLELGDSALYFCASSVGLAGGPRTDTQYFGPGTRLTVL.

V usage is TRBV19 and J usage is TRBJ1-1, with D unclear. Trimming stripped 3 bases from V and 0 bases from J, with 5 bases between. CDR3 size: 13 residues. CDR1 is LNHDA and CDR2 is SQIVND in the germline V gene (reference sequence). The CDR3 loop reads CASSMSVNTEAFF. The CDR3 bases are TGTGCCAGTAGTATGTCCGTGAACACTGAAGCTTTCTTT.

This chain uses TRBV7-2 with TRBJ1-5, with 8 bases identical to TRBD1. V lost 1 base to trimming and J lost 4 bases; unmatched junction nucleotides: 3. CDR3 length: 15 amino acids. Germline CDR1 reads SGHTA; CDR2 reads FQGNSA. The CDR3 nucleotides are TGTGCCAGCAGCTTAGTCACAGGGGGGAATCAGCCCCAGCATTTT. Its translation: CASSLVTGGNQPQHF.

The table lists this clone with a count of one. The chain carries TRBV11-3 and TRBJ2-1; 11 positions agree with TRBD1. The germline V gene has CDR1 SGHNT and CDR2 YENEEA. The J segment lost 6 bases and the V segment lost 5 bases, leaving 9 bases of the junction unmatched. The CDR3 loop spans 16 amino acids. The DNA of the CDR3 is TGTGCCAGCAGCCCTGGACAGGGGGCGAGGGTCAATGAGCAGTTCTTC. This gives the protein CASSPGQGARVNEQFF.

As regards this clone: At one boundary the junction diverges from the germline segment, which might be a read error. The chain joins TRBV7-9 to TRBJ2-1; TRBD1 is a possible D gene (6 bases). The CDR3 length is 12 residues. Germline-derived CDR1 and CDR2 are SEHNR and FQNEAQ (reference sequence). CDR3 in DNA: TGTGCCAGCAGCTCTCTCGCGACAGGTGCGGTCTTC. It codes for CASSSLATGAVF. Supplemented by reference TRBV7-9 and TRBJ2-1, the full variable domain reads DTGVSQNPRHKITKRGQNVTFRCDPISEHNRLYWYRQTLGQGPEFLTYFQNEAQLEKSRLLSDRFSAERPKGSFSTLEIQRTEQGDSAMYLCASSSLATGAVFGPGTRLTVL.

This clone was recorded only once. V usage is TRBV9 and J usage is TRBJ2-7; the match to TRBD2 covers 8 bases. CDR1 is SGDLS and CDR2 is YYNGEE in the germline V gene. The CDR3 loop spans 15 amino acids. The V segment lost 3 bases and the J segment 1 base; nucleotides outside the gene matches: 6. In DNA, the CDR3 is TGTGCCAGCAGCGCCTTAGCGGGACTTTCCTACGAGCAGTACTTC. It yields the protein CASSALAGLSYEQYF. Variable domain in full (rest from reference TRBV9 and TRBJ2-7): DSGVTQTPKHLITATGQRVTLRCSPRSGDLSVYWYQQSLDQGLQFLIQYYNGEERAKGNILERFSAQQFPDLHSELNLSSLELGDSALYFCASSALAGLSYEQYFGPGTRLTVT.

As to this clone: The sample carries other DNA sequences with the same CDR3. CDR3 residues: CASSHQSGRAIQTQYF. The CDR3 coding sequence is TGTGCCAGCAGCCATCAAAGCGGGAGGGCCATCCAGACCCAGTACTTC. The chain joins TRBV27 to TRBJ2-5, with 10 bases fitting TRBD2. CDR3 length equals 16 residues. With V trimmed by 6 bases and J by 6 bases, 13 bases remained unmatched. Germline CDR1 is MNHEY and CDR2 is SMNVEV (reference sequence).

V gene TRBV6-1 combines with J gene TRBJ1-1; D is possibly TRBD1 (6 bases). Per the germline V gene, CDR1 is MNHNS and CDR2 is SASEGT. Trimming left V 6 bases short and J 1 base short, with 12 bases between. This CDR3 spans 14 amino acids. The CDR3 DNA is TGTGCCAGCAGAGCTGGACAGAAGAACACTGAAGCTTTCTTT. It codes for CASRAGQKNTEAFF.

The rearrangement joins TRBV19 to TRBJ1-5; the D gene is possibly TRBD1 (6 bases). Per germline, CDR1 LNHDA and CDR2 SQIVND (reference sequence). V dropped 5 bases and J dropped 5 bases, with 16 bases sitting between them. The CDR3 runs to 15 residues. DNA of the CDR3: TGTGCCAGTAGTTTAAAGGGCAGGGGAGATCAGCCCCAGCATTTT. The encoded protein is CASSLKGRGDQPQHF.

The rearrangement uses TRBV28 and TRBJ1-5, with 9 bases that match TRBD1. Germline V lookup: CDR1 MDHEN, CDR2 SYDVKM. V shed 6 bases, J shed 9 bases, and the junction held 12 bases outside the gene matches. The CDR3 runs to 15 residues. The CDR3, as DNA: TGTGCCAGCAGATCTCTCCGGGACAGGGTGATGCCCCAGCATTTT. This encodes CASRSLRDRVMPQHF.

The genes are TRBV4-3 and TRBJ2-2, with D possibly being TRBD2 (5 bases). From germline, CDR1 is LGHNA and CDR2 YSLEER. Trimming pared 0 bases from V and 6 bases from J, leaving 11 bases between. This CDR3 contains 15 residues. CDR3 loop: CASSQDLGSSGELFF. The CDR3 coding sequence is TGCGCCAGCAGCCAAGATCTAGGGAGCTCCGGGGAGCTGTTTTTT.

This chain joins TRBV5-1 and TRBJ1-2, with D possibly matching TRBD1 (6 bases). The CDR3 covers 14 residues. Germline-derived CDR1 and CDR2 are SGHRS and YFSETQ. Trimming removed 0 bases from V and 8 bases from J, with 14 bases in between. CDR3 amino acids: CASSLDRAWVGYTF. In DNA form, the CDR3 reads TGCGCCAGCAGCTTGGACAGGGCCTGGGTCGGCTACACCTTC.

J is TRBJ2-5 and V is TRBV27; TRBD2 matches 8 bases. Trimming removed 2 bases from V and 3 bases from J; junction bases left unmatched: 8. This CDR3 contains 16 residues. The germline gives CDR1 MNHEY, CDR2 SMNVEV (reference sequence). The CDR3 DNA reads as TGTGCCAGCAGTTTAGGGACTAGTGGAGGCGAAGAGACCCAGTACTTC. Its translation is CASSLGTSGGEETQYF.

This chain links TRBV5-1 with TRBJ1-2, with 8 bases identical to TRBD1. CDR3 size: 14 residues. Losses at the gene ends were 4 bases for V and 4 bases for J; bases not matched to a gene: 6. CDR1 and CDR2 from the germline V gene are SGHRS and YFSETQ. The CDR3 spells CASSTGQGSYGYTF. CDR3 DNA sequence: TGCGCCAGCAGCACCGGACAGGGCAGCTATGGCTACACCTTC.

The chain couples TRBV28 to TRBJ2-7, with TRBD1 matching over 11 bases. Germline V lookup: CDR1 MDHEN, CDR2 SYDVKM. This CDR3 contains 15 residues. J was trimmed by 4 bases and V by 5 bases; bases with no gene match: 7. The CDR3 DNA reads TGTGCCAGCAGTCCTCCGGGACAGGGGGGTTACGAGCAGTACTTC. This encodes CASSPPGQGGYEQYF.

The CDR3, as DNA: TGTGCCAGCAGTGAAGGGTCCTCGGCGGGAGGGTACGAGACCCAGTACTTC. Translation gives CASSEGSSAGGYETQYF. V and J are TRBV2 and TRBJ2-5, with 9 bases matching TRBD2. CDR3 size: 17 residues. Germline CDR1 is SNHLY and CDR2 is FYNNEI. J was trimmed by 5 bases and V by 1 base; bases with no gene match: 11.

This clone has just one count. In DNA, the CDR3 is TGTGCCAGCAGCGAAACCGGGACTAGCGGCTACGAGCAGTACTTC. As protein: CASSETGTSGYEQYF. The gene calls are TRBV7-2 and TRBJ2-7, with TRBD2 matching 11 bases. The germline gives CDR1 SGHTA, CDR2 FQGNSA. V dropped 5 bases and J dropped 3; count of bases not matched to a gene: 6. There are 15 residues in the CDR3.

The gene calls are TRBV5-8 and TRBJ2-7; 8 nucleotides line up with TRBD1. Germline V gene lookup returns CDR1 SGHTS and CDR2 YDEGEE. J was trimmed by 7 bases and V by 2 bases; bases with no gene match: 8. This CDR3 is 14 amino acids long. The CDR3 loop is CASSLRQGMREQYF. The DNA for the CDR3 is TGTGCCAGCAGCTTACGACAGGGGATGAGGGAGCAGTACTTC.

This chain joins TRBV4-1 and TRBJ2-7, with 9 bases aligning to TRBD2. Looked up from germline, CDR1 is MGHRA and CDR2 is YSYEKL. The CDR3 runs 15 residues. The ends lost 1 base at V and 4 bases at J; junction bases unmatched: 5. The CDR3 protein is CASSQGAGGPYEQYF. Written as DNA, the CDR3 is TGCGCCAGCAGCCAAGGCGCGGGAGGGCCGTACGAGCAGTACTTC.

The chain carries TRBV7-9 and TRBJ2-5; weak D call: TRBD2 (6 bases). With 1 base removed from V and 5 bases from J, the gap between germline ends came to 11 bases. The CDR3 has 14 amino acids. Germline lookup yields CDR1 SEHNR and CDR2 FQNEAQ (reference sequence). CDR3 coding DNA: TGTGCCAGCAGCTTAGGGCGGGAAAGGGAGACCCAGTACTTC. This gives the protein CASSLGRERETQYF.

J is TRBJ1-2 and V is TRBV5-1; TRBD1 is a possible D gene (6 bases). The CDR3 has 14 amino acids. Germline CDR1 is SGHRS and CDR2 is YFSETQ. With 5 bases removed from V and 0 bases from J, the gap between germline ends came to 11 bases. The CDR3 loop is CASRGTHPNYGYTF. Here the CDR3 DNA reads TGCGCCAGCAGGGGGACACACCCTAACTATGGCTACACCTTC.

The J gene is TRBJ2-3, the V gene TRBV5-8, with TRBD2 identical over 7 bases. V lost 2 bases and J lost 8; bases outside the gene matches: 11. CDR1 and CDR2 (germline): SGHTS, YDEGEE. This CDR3 has 15 amino acids. This CDR3 reads CASSFGAGEAGTQYF. The CDR3 DNA reads TGTGCCAGCAGCTTCGGGGCGGGAGAGGCGGGTACGCAGTATTTT.

The chain joins TRBV19 to TRBJ2-5; 7 bases map to TRBD1. The CDR3 runs to 14 residues. Germline CDR1 and CDR2: LNHDA and SQIVND (reference sequence). The junction had 6 bases not matched to a gene; V was cut back by 3 bases and J by 5 bases. CDR3 sequence: CASSMTGSDETQYF. The CDR3 DNA is TGTGCCAGTAGTATGACAGGGAGCGACGAGACCCAGTACTTC.

The chain carries TRBV14 and TRBJ2-7; D ambiguous. CDR1 and CDR2 from the germline V gene are SGHDN and FVKESK. The ends were cut back, 1 base at V and 6 bases at J, with 7 bases in the middle. The length of the CDR3 is 12 residues. CDR3 in amino acids: CASSQARREQYF. The CDR3 DNA is TGTGCCAGCAGCCAAGCTAGACGCGAGCAGTACTTC.